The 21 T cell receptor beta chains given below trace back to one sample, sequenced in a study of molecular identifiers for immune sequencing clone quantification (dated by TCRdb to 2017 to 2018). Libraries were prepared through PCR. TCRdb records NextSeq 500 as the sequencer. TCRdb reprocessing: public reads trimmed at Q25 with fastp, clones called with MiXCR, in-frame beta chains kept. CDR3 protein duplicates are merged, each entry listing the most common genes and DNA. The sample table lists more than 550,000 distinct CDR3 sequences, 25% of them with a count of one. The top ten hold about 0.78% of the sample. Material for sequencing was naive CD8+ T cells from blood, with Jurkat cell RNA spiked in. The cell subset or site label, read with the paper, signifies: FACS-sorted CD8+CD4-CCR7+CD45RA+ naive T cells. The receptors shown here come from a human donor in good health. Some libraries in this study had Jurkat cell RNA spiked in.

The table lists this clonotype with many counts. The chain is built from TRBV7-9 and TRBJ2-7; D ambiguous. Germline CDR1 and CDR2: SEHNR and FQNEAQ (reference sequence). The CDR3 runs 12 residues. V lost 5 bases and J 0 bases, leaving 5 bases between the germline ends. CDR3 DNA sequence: TGTGCCAGCAGCGGAATCTCCTACGAGCAGTACTTC. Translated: CASSGISYEQYF. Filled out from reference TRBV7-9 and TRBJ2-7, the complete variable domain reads DTGVSQNPRHKITKRGQNVTFRCDPISEHNRLYWYRQTLGQGPEFLTYFQNEAQLEKSRLLSDRFSAERPKGSFSTLEIQRTEQGDSAMYLCASSGISYEQYFGPGTRLTVT.

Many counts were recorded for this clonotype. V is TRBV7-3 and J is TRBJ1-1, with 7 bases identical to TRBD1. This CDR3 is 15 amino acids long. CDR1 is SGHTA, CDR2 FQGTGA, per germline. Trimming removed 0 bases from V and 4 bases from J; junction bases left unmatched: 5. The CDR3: CASSLTVAGGTEAFF. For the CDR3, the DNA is TGTGCCAGCAGCTTAACCGTCGCAGGGGGCACTGAAGCTTTCTTT.

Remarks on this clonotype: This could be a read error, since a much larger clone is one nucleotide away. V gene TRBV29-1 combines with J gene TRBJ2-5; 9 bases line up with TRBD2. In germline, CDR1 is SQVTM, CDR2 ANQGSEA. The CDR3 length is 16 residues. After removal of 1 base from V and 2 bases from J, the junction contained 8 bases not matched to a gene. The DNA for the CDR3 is TGCAGCGTTGAAGGCGGGGGGGCGCTTTGTCAAGAGACCCAGTACTTC. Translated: CSVEGGGALCQETQYF.

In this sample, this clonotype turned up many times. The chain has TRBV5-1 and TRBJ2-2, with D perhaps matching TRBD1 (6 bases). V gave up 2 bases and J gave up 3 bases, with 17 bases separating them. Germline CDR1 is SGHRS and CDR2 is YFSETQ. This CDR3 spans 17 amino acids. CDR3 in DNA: TGCGCCAGCAGCTTAACAGGGAGTCTGGCGTACACCGGGGAGCTGTTTTTT. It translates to CASSLTGSLAYTGELFF.

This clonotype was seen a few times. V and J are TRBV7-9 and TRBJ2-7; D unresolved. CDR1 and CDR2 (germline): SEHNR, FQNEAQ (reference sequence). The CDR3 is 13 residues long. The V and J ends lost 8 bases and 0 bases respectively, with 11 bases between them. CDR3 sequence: CASSYAASYEQYF. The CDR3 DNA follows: TGTGCCAGCTCATACGCGGCCTCCTACGAGCAGTACTTC.

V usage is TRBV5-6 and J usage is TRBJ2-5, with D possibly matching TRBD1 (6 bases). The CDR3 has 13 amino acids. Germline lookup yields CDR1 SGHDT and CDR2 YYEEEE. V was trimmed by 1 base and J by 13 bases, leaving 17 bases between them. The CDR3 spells CASSLYGQTLRYF. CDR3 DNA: TGTGCCAGCAGCTTGTATGGACAGACTTTGCGGTACTTC.

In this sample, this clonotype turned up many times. The CDR3 DNA sequence: TGCAGCGTTGAAGATCAGGACAGGGTTGGTCTAGACTATGGCTACACCTTC. This gives the protein CSVEDQDRVGLDYGYTF. The chain links TRBV29-1 to TRBJ1-2; 8 bases agree with TRBD1. V lost 0 bases to trimming and J lost 3 bases; unmatched junction nucleotides: 12. Germline V lookup: CDR1 SQVTM, CDR2 ANQGSEA. The CDR3 is 17 residues long.

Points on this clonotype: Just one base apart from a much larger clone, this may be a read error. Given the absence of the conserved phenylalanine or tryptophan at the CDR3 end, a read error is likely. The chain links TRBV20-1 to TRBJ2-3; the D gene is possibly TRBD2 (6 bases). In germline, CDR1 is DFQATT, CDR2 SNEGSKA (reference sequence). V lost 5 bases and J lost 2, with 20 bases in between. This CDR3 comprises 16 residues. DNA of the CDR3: TGCAGTGCTCGAGCGGGTGCAGGGACCCTCACAGATACGCAGTATCTT. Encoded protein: CSARAGAGTLTDTQYL.

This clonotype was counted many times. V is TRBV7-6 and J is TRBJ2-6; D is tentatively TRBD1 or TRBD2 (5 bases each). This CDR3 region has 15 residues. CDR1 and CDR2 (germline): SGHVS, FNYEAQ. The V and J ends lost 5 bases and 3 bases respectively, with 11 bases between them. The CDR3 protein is CASSPRDLGANVLTF. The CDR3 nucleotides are TGTGCCAGCAGCCCCCGGGACCTTGGGGCCAACGTCCTGACTTTC.

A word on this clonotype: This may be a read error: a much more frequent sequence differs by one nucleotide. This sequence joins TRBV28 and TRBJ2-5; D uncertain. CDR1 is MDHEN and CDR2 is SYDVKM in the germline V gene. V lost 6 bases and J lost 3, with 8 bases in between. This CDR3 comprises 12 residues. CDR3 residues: CASRHVKETQYF. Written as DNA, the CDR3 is TGTGCCAGCAGACACGTTAAAGAGACCCAGTACTTC.

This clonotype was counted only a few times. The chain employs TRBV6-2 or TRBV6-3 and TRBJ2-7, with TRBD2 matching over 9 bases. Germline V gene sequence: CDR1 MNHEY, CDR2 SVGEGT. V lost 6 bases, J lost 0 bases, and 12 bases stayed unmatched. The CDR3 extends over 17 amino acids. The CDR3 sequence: CASRRGEGLANSYEQYF. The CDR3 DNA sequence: TGTGCCAGCAGACGCGGCGAGGGACTAGCTAACTCCTACGAGCAGTACTTC.

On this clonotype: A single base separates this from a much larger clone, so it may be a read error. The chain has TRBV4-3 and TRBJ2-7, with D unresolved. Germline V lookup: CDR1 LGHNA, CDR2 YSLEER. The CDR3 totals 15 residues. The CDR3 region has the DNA TGCGCCAGCAGCCAAGATCCAGGCCGCAGCTACAAGCAGTACTTC. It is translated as CASSQDPGRSYKQYF.

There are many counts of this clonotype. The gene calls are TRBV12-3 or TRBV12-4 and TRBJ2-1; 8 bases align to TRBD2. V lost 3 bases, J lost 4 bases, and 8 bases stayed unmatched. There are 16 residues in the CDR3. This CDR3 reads CASSLIRSSGYNEQFF. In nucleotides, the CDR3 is TGTGCCAGCAGTTTGATTCGGTCTAGCGGGTACAATGAGCAGTTCTTC.

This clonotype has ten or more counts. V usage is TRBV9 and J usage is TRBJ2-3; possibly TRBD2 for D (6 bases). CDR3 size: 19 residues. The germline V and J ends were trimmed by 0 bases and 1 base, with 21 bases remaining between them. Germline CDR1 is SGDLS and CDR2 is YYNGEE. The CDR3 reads CASSVEGWVRGSGTDTQYF. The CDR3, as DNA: TGTGCCAGCAGCGTAGAAGGTTGGGTTCGGGGGAGCGGCACAGATACGCAGTATTTT.

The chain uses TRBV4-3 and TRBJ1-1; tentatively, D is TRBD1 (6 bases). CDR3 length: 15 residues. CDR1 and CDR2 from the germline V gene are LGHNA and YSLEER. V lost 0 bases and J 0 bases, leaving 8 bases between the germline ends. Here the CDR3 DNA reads TGCGCCAGCAGCCAAGATGGGACATTGAACACTGAAGCTTTCTTT. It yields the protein CASSQDGTLNTEAFF.

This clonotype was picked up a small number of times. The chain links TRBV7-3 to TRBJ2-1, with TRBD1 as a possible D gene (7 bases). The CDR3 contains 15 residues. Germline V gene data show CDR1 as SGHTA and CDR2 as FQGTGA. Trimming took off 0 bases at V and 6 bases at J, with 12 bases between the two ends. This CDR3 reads CASSLTPGGINEQFF. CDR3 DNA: TGTGCCAGCAGCTTAACCCCAGGGGGGATCAATGAGCAGTTCTTC. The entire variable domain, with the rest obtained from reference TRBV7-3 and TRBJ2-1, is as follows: GAGVSQTPSNKVTEKGKYVELRCDPISGHTALYWYRQSLGQGPEFLIYFQGTGAADDSGLPNDRFFAVRPEGSVSTLKIQRTERGDSAVYLCASSLTPGGINEQFFGPGTRLTVL.

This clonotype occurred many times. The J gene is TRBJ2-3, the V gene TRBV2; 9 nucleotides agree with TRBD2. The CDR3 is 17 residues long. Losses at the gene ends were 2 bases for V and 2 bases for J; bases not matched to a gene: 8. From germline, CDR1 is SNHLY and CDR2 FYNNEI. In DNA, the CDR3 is TGTGCCAGCAGTGAACCGGTTAGCGGGAGCCCCACAGATACGCAGTATTTT. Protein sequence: CASSEPVSGSPTDTQYF.

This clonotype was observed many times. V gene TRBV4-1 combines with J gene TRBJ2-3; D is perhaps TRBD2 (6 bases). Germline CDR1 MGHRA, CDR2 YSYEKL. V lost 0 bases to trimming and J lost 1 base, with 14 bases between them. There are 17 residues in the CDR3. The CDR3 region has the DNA TGCGCCAGCAGCCAAGATGCGGGGAATTCCGGCACAGATACGCAGTATTTT. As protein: CASSQDAGNSGTDTQYF.

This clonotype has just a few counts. CDR3 DNA: TGCGCCAGCAGCTCGCGGGGGGATTACGAGCAGTACTTC. It translates to CASSSRGDYEQYF. The V call is TRBV5-1, the J call TRBJ2-7, with 8 positions matching TRBD2. Germline V gene data show CDR1 as SGHRS and CDR2 as YFSETQ. V lost 3 bases, J lost 4 bases, and 3 bases stayed unmatched. The CDR3 totals 13 residues.

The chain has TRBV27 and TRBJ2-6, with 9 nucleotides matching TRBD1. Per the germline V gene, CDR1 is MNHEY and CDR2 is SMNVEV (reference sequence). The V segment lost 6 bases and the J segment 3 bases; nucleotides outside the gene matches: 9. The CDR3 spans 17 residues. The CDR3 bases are TGTGCCAGCAGCCCGGGACAGGGTTTTGGTGGGGCCAACGTCCTGACTTTC. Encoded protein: CASSPGQGFGGANVLTF.

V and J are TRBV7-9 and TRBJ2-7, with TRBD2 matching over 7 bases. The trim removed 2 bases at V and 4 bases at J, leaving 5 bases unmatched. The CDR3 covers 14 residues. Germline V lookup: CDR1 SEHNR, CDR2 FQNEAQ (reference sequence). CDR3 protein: CASSLSPAGYEQYF. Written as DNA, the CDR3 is TGTGCCAGCAGCTTAAGTCCAGCGGGATACGAGCAGTACTTC.